The entry below describes one T cell receptor (beta chain). The antigen remains unidentified. Germline V gene lookup returns CDR1 ENHRY and CDR2 SYGVKD. Losses at the gene ends were 2 bases for V and 5 bases for J; bases not matched to a gene: 11. The CDR3 has 16 amino acids. RNA transcripts served as the template for amplifying TCR beta CDR3 regions. First-round RT-PCR of the TCR CDR3 relied on the HTBI primer set. TCRdb ran MiXCR on the multiplex PCR reads and lists one entry per CDR3 protein. This repertoire shows roughly 510,000 distinct CDR3 sequences, more than 20% found once; its top ten account for 26%. These data belong to a study of T cells in Graves' hyperthyroidism and ophthalmopathy. The hyperthyroidism patients had all been newly diagnosed, and their disease duration was under 2 months. Their ages ranged from 18 to 65 years. Diagnostic decisions used clinical symptoms, serum thyroxine and TRAb, thyroid ultrasound and orbital computed tomography.

Study-wide results and limits: Most thyroid clonotypes expanded above 0.001 were also detected in blood. Ophthalmopathy, which appeared later, was predicted by the model a median about 6 months before onset.

This chain joins TRBV10-3 and TRBJ1-1, with 7 bases identical to TRBD1. The sequencing sample was made of blood. This TCR was sampled from a man aged 18 to 30 with Graves' hyperthyroidism. The CDR3 spells CAISEPGTAWGTEAFF. The CDR3 DNA follows: TGTGCCATCAGTGAGCCCGGGACAGCCTGGGGGACTGAAGCTTTCTTT.